Sequencing of this TCR beta chain was carried out in a study of T cell repertoires in cytomegalovirus infection. Study details: Public TCR beta signatures provided an indication of both CMV infection and a matching HLA type.

This clonotype appeared many times. Its antigen is currently unknown. Study observations and caveats: Cumulative public TCR beta family frequency identified carriers of CMV plus the relevant HLA.

Using its own MiXCR run on the reads, TCRdb lists one record per CDR3 protein. The table has fewer than 200,000 distinct CDR3 sequences, around 15% seen once; the top ten hold 25% to 30%. Trimming cost V 9 bases and J 0 bases, with 18 bases left between them. The germline CDR1 and CDR2 sequences are SNHLY and FYNNEI. This CDR3 has 16 residues. The rearrangement joins TRBV2 to TRBJ2-1; D unclear. Specimen: PBMCs. The source is a human donor in good health (CMV status not recorded). Some clones in this sample may be carry-over from other donors' samples. In DNA, the CDR3 is TGTGCCAGTACTCGTTATAGTGGGTTCTCCTACAATGAGCAGTTCTTC. Residues: CASTRYSGFSYNEQFF.